This entry concerns a single TCR beta chain. Antigen specificity is unknown. Primed by a sample-barcoded 5' primer and a J-beta primer mix, a second PCR proceeded for about 7 to 11 cycles. MiXCR was run by TCRdb on the 5' RACE reads, yielding one entry per CDR3 protein. This table has 1.4 million or so distinct CDR3 sequences, under 55% appearing once. The data were obtained in a study of blood T cells in healthy people across ages. Findings and caveats of the study: Among T cells, TCR beta diversity per million cells dropped roughly linearly as age rose.

This CDR3 contains 13 residues. The V and J ends lost 3 bases and 4 bases respectively, with 9 bases between them. Germline values: CDR1 DFQATT, CDR2 SNEGSKA (reference sequence). The authors drew about 9.5 milliliters of peripheral blood from each donor. The sequenced material came from blood. The sequence was collected from a woman between 18 and 30 years old in good health. The chain is built from TRBV20-1 and TRBJ1-4; D gene unclear. The CDR3 protein is CSASKGHNEKLFF. For the CDR3, the DNA is TGCAGTGCTAGCAAGGGTCATAATGAAAAACTGTTTTTT.